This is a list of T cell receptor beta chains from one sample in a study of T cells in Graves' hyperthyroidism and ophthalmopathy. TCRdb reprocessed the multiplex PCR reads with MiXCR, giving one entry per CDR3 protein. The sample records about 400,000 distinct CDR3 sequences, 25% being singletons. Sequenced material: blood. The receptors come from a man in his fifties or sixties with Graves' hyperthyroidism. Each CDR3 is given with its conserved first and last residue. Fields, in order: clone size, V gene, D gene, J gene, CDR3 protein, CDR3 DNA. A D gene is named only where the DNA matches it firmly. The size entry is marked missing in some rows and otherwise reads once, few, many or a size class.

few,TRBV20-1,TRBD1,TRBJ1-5,CSAGKVGQGLVGSNQPQHF,TGCAGTGCAGGAAAGGTGGGACAGGGACTAGTGGGAAGCAATCAGCCCCAGCATTTT
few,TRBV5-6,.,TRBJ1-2,CASSFGGGYTF,TGTGCCAGCAGCTTTGGGGGCGGCTACACCTTC
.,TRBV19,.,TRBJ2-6,CASSRIAGANVLTF,TGTGCCAGTAGTCGCATTGCTGGGGCCAACGTCCTGACTTTC
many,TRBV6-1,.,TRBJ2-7,CASRPGRNYEQYF,TGTGCCAGCAGGCCGGGACGGAACTACGAGCAGTACTTC
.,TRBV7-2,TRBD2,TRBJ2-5,CASSISGWGQETQYF,TGTGCCAGCAGCATTAGCGGGTGGGGACAAGAGACCCAGTACTTC
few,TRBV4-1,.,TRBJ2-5,CASSQADGNLPRETQYF,TGCGCCAGCAGCCAAGCGGACGGGAATCTCCCCAGGGAGACCCAGTACTTC
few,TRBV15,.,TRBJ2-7,CATSRNQYEQYF,TGTGCCACCAGCAGAAATCAGTACGAGCAGTACTTC
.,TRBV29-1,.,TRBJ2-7,CSEADRRTSYEQYF,TGCAGCGAAGCGGACCGACGAACTTCCTACGAGCAGTACTTC
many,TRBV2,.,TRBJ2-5,CASSEEQTQYF,TGTGCCAGCAGTGAAGAGCAGACCCAGTACTTC
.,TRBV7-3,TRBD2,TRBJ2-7,CASSLTFTSGPYEQYF,TGTGCCAGCAGCTTAACGTTTACTAGCGGGCCCTACGAGCAGTACTTC
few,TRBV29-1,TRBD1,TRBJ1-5,CSVGQGANQPQHF,TGCAGCGTGGGACAGGGGGCGAATCAGCCCCAGCATTTT
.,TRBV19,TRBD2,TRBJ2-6,CASSPPGGVGANVLTF,TGTGCCAGTAGTCCCCCGGGAGGGGTTGGGGCCAACGTCCTGACTTTC
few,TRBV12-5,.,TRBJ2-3,CATAGPSTDTQYF,TGTGCTACCGCGGGTCCTAGCACAGATACGCAGTATTTT
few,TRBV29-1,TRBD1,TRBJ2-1,CSVEPQGQRNEQFF,TGCAGCGTTGAACCCCAGGGACAGAGGAATGAGCAGTTCTTC
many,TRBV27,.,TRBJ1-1,CASSLRAGTEAFF,TGTGCCAGCAGTTTAAGAGCAGGCACTGAAGCTTTCTTT
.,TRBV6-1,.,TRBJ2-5,CASSHDYQETQYF,TGTGCCAGCAGCCATGACTACCAAGAGACCCAGTACTTC
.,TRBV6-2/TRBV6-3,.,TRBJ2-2,CASTTGGRNTGELFF,TGTGCCAGCACAACCGGGGGTCGAAACACCGGGGAGCTGTTTTTT
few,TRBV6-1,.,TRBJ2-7,CASGGDYEQYF,TGTGCCAGCGGAGGTGACTACGAGCAGTACTTC
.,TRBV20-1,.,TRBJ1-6,CSARVQGENSPLHF,TGCAGTGCTAGAGTACAGGGTGAAAATTCACCCCTCCACTTT
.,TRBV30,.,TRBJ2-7,CAWSRTPTYEQYF,TGTGCCTGGAGTCGGACACCCACCTACGAGCAGTACTTC
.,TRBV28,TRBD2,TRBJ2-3,CASSSPRTSEVTDTQYF,TGTGCCAGCAGTTCCCCCCGGACTAGCGAGGTCACAGATACGCAGTATTTT
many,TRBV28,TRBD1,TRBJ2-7,CASIAAPGQSYEQYF,TGTGCCAGCATTGCAGCCCCGGGACAGAGCTACGAGCAGTACTTC
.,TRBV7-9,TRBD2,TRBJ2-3,CASSRRTSGRTDTQYF,TGTGCCAGCAGCCGTCGGACTAGCGGGCGGACAGATACGCAGTATTTT
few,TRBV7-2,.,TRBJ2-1,CASSLADGNRNEQFF,TGTGCCAGCAGCTTAGCGGACGGGAACCGCAATGAGCAGTTCTTC
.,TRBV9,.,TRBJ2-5,CASSATPGRFQETQYF,TGTGCCAGCAGCGCCACTCCGGGACGGTTCCAAGAGACCCAGTACTTC
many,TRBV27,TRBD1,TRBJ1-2,CASSPRDSYGYTF,TGTGCCAGCAGTCCCCGGGACAGCTATGGCTACACCTTC
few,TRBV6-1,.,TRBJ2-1,CASKKSSYNEQFF,TGTGCCAGCAAGAAAAGCTCCTACAATGAGCAGTTCTTC
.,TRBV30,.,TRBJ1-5,CAWSAGGNQPQHF,TGTGCCTGGAGCGCAGGGGGCAATCAGCCCCAGCATTTT
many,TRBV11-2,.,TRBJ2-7,CASSTGTADYEQYF,TGTGCCAGCAGCACCGGGACTGCTGACTACGAGCAGTACTTC
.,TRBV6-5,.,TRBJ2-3,CASSYEGPNTDTQYF,TGTGCCAGCAGTTACGAAGGTCCCAACACAGATACGCAGTATTTT
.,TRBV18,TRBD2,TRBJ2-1,CASSPGQGGSYNDQFF,TGTGCCAGCTCACCTGGTCAGGGAGGGTCCTACAATGATCAGTTCTTC
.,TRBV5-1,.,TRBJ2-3,CASSLKSVSTDTQYF,TGCGCCAGCAGCTTGAAGAGCGTTAGCACAGATACGCAGTATTTT
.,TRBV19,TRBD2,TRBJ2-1,CASSVAGRDNEQFF,TGTGCCAGTAGTGTAGCGGGAAGAGACAATGAGCAGTTCTTC
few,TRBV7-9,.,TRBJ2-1,CASSFAWGQNNEQFF,TGTGCCAGCAGCTTTGCCTGGGGGCAGAACAATGAGCAGTTCTTC
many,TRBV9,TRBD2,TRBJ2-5,CASSAGTSGRMEETQYF,TGTGCCAGCAGCGCAGGGACTAGCGGGAGGATGGAAGAGACCCAGTACTTC
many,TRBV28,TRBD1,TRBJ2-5,CASSRDRGEETQYF,TGTGCCAGCAGTCGGGACAGGGGGGAAGAGACCCAGTACTTC
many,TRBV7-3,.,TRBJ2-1,CASSPDWNNEQFF,TGTGCCAGCAGCCCGGACTGGAACAATGAGCAGTTCTTC
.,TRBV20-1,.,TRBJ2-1,CSASLASSYNEQFF,TGCAGTGCTAGTTTAGCGAGCTCCTACAATGAGCAGTTCTTC
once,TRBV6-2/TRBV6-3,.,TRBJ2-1,CASSYSGRSYNEQFF,TGTGCCAGCAGTTACTCTGGTCGCTCCTACAATGAGCAGTTCTTC
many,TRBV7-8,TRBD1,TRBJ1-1,CASSSRTGEAFF,TGTGCCAGCAGCTCGAGGACAGGTGAAGCTTTCTTT
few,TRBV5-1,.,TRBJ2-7,CASSLEGGLYEQYF,TGCGCCAGCAGCTTGGAGGGGGGACTCTACGAGCAGTACTTC
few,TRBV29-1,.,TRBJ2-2,CSVVLANTGELFF,TGCAGCGTTGTCCTAGCGAACACCGGGGAGCTGTTTTTT
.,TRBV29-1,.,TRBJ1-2,CSVEEIGERFLNYGYTF,TGCAGCGTTGAAGAGATTGGTGAGCGCTTCCTTAACTATGGCTACACCTTC
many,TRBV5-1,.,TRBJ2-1,CASSLGDYNEQFF,TGCGCCAGCAGCTTAGGAGACTACAATGAGCAGTTCTTC
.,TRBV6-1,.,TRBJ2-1,CASSVVAGSLEQFF,TGTGCCAGCAGCGTAGTGGCAGGAAGTCTTGAGCAGTTCTTC
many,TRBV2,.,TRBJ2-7,CASNQDVTYEQYF,TGTGCCAGCAACCAGGACGTAACCTACGAGCAGTACTTC
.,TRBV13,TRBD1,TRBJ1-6,CASSTTGAQNSPLHF,TGTGCCAGCAGCACCACAGGGGCGCAGAATTCACCCCTCCACTTT
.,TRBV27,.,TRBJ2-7,CASSLLGQGTTHEQYF,TGTGCCAGCAGCCTTCTGGGGCAGGGGACGACCCACGAGCAGTACTTC